Listed here are 8 T cell receptor beta chains from one sample, sequenced in a study of cytomegalovirus exposure and HLA in healthy donors. A multiplex PCR was run with 60 Vbeta primers and 13 Jbeta primers. Method: immunoSEQ multiplex PCR; TCRdb's copy keeps in-frame clones and lacks some. The sample table sets out 55,000 or so clones. The sequencing sample was made of PBMCs. These receptors came from a woman in her forties or fifties in good health and CMV-seropositive.

The rearrangement joins TRBV6-5 to TRBJ2-5; 9 nucleotides agree with TRBD1. V lost 2 bases and J lost 4; bases outside the gene matches: 8. The CDR3 has 16 amino acids. Per germline, CDR1 MNHEY and CDR2 SVGAGI. In nucleotides, the CDR3 is TGTGCCAGCAGTTACGCACAGGGGGCTTTCGGAGAGACCCAGTACTTC. Protein sequence: CASSYAQGAFGETQYF.

The chain links TRBV29-1 to TRBJ1-1; D is perhaps TRBD1 (5 bases). The CDR3 is made up of 14 amino acids. Germline V gene data show CDR1 as SQVTM and CDR2 as ANQGSEA. Trimming stripped 2 bases from V and 4 bases from J, with 14 bases between. In DNA form, the CDR3 reads TGCAGCGTTGAACAGGACAAGAGTGGCACTGAAGCTTTCTTT. The encoded protein is CSVEQDKSGTEAFF.

The chain joins TRBV5-1 to TRBJ1-4; TRBD1 might be the D (5 bases). With 4 bases removed from V and 7 bases from J, the gap between germline ends came to 17 bases. Germline V gene sequence: CDR1 SGHRS, CDR2 YFSETQ. This CDR3 has 15 amino acids. The CDR3 here is CASSPAGDWGEKLFF. The CDR3, as DNA: TGCGCCAGCAGCCCGGCCGGGGACTGGGGTGAAAAACTGTTTTTT. Variable domain in full (rest from reference TRBV5-1 and TRBJ1-4): KAGVTQTPRYLIKTRGQQVTLSCSPISGHRSVSWYQQTPGQGLQFLFEYFSETQRNKGNFPGRFSGRQFSNSRSEMNVSTLELGDSALYLCASSPAGDWGEKLFFGSGTQLSVL.

The rearrangement joins TRBV5-4 to TRBJ2-1; D is undetermined. Germline CDR1 reads SGHNT; CDR2 reads YYREEE (reference sequence). V was pared by 2 bases and J by 9 bases, with 15 bases between. The length of the CDR3 is 14 residues. CDR3 sequence reads: CASSLIGRGGEQFF. In DNA form, the CDR3 reads TGTGCCAGCAGCTTAATCGGTCGAGGCGGTGAGCAGTTCTTC.

The chain is built from TRBV28 and TRBJ2-3; 15 bases fit TRBD2. Germline lookup yields CDR1 MDHEN and CDR2 SYDVKM. V lost 0 bases and J lost 1; bases outside the gene matches: 5. This CDR3 is 19 amino acids long. CDR3 residues: CASSLWGLAGGLGTDTQYF. CDR3 nucleotides: TGTGCCAGCAGTTTATGGGGACTAGCGGGGGGCCTCGGCACAGATACGCAGTATTTT.

The V and J genes are TRBV6-5 and TRBJ1-1; TRBD1 aligns across 7 bases. The CDR3 is 12 residues long. Germline lookup yields CDR1 MNHEY and CDR2 SVGAGI. The trim removed 4 bases at V and 11 bases at J, leaving 7 bases unmatched. DNA for the CDR3: TGTGCCAGCAGTTTCACAACAGGGGAGGCTTTCTTT. It codes for CASSFTTGEAFF.

This chain links TRBV7-2 with TRBJ1-2; D gene uncertain. Germline CDR1 reads SGHTA; CDR2 reads FQGNSA. V lost 1 base to trimming and J lost 8 bases, with 14 bases between them. The CDR3 totals 14 residues. The CDR3 bases are TGTGCCAGCAGCTTAGAAGGCCTCCGGAGGGGCTACACCTTC. Amino acids: CASSLEGLRRGYTF.

This chain links TRBV19 with TRBJ1-1, with 7 bases that match TRBD1. The germline CDR1 and CDR2 sequences are LNHDA and SQIVND (reference sequence). Trimming cost V 3 bases and J 7 bases; bases outside gene matches: 5. The CDR3 spans 13 residues. CDR3 in amino acids: CASSMGNRGEAFF. For the CDR3, the DNA is TGTGCCAGTAGTATGGGGAACAGGGGTGAAGCTTTCTTT.